The clone carrying this T cell receptor (beta chain) has more than one count but fewer than ten. The cDNA was generated through 5'RACE incorporating 10-nucleotide random UMIs. From 15-18 subjects, every sequencing run obtained over 190 million TCR-beta sequences. MiXCR, run by TCRdb on the 5' RACE reads, gives a single entry per CDR3 protein. This table has around 71,000 distinct CDR3 sequences, roughly 13% appearing once. This entry comes from a study of neurological immune-mediated disorders. Regarding time point: longitudinal time-point 1 (baseline). Sequenced material: PBMCs. This clonotype was sampled from a female donor with HTLV-1-associated myelopathy (HAM/TSP).

The CDR3 bases are TGTGCCAGCAGCTTAAGGGTCGATAGCGGAGTCTCCTACAATGAGCAGTTCTTC. It codes for CASSLRVDSGVSYNEQFF. The chain carries TRBV7-3 and TRBJ2-1; D is possibly TRBD2 (6 bases). This CDR3 region has 18 residues. V dropped 1 base and J dropped 0 bases, with 16 bases sitting between them. Per the germline V gene, CDR1 is SGHTA and CDR2 is FQGTGA.